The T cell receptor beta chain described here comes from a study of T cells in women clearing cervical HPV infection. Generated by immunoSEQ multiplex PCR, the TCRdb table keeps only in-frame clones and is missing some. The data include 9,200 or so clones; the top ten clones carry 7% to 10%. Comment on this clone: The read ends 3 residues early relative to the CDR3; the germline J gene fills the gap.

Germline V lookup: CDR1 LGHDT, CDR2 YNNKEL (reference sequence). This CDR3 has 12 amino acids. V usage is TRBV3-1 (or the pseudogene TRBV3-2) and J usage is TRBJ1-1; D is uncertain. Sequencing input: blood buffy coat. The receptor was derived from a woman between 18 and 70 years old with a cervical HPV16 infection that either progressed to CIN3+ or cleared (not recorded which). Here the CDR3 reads CASRRFEGEAFF. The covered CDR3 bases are TGTGCCAGCAGGAGGTTCGAGGGCGAA.